The present T cell receptor (beta chain) was sequenced within a study of blood T cell repertoires in COVID-19. On the study more broadly: Specimens from acute and convalescent COVID-19 originated in the United States, Italy and Spain. T cells, B-cell-depleted T cells, or PBMCs provided the cDNA or gDNA that served as material.

The V gene's germline CDR1 is SEHNR and CDR2 FQNEAQ (reference sequence). V shed 3 bases, J shed 1 base, and the junction held 8 bases outside the gene matches. This CDR3 is 16 amino acids long. Generated by immunoSEQ multiplex PCR, the TCRdb table keeps only in-frame clones and is missing some. The data contain a few hundred thousand clones, around 89% of them seen just once; the ten biggest clones take up under 2.5%. Seattle patient enrollment occurred during active infection, with longitudinal follow-up thereafter. V gene TRBV7-9 combines with J gene TRBJ1-2; 7 bases are shared with TRBD1. Sequencing was done on a sample of peripheral blood. The TCR comes from a woman aged 60 to 75 with COVID-19, enrolled during active disease. The CDR3 is CASSFSRDSVNYGYTF. Written as DNA, the CDR3 is TGTGCCAGCAGCTTTAGCCGGGACAGCGTTAACTATGGCTACACCTTC.